Presented here are 10 T cell receptor beta chains from one specimen sequenced in a study of CD8 T cells in ankylosing spondylitis. A single record per CDR3 protein comes from TCRdb applying MiXCR to the 5' RACE reads. In the table there are 150,000 to 200,000 distinct CDR3 sequences, 11% of which are singletons. Sequenced material: blood, either unsorted or a sorted T cell fraction (not recorded which). All receptors come from a male donor with ankylosing spondylitis or in good health (not recorded which).

There are a few counts of this clonotype. V usage is TRBV5-1 and J usage is TRBJ2-3; 12 nucleotides agree with TRBD1. The CDR3 runs to 23 residues. Per germline, CDR1 SGHRS and CDR2 YFSETQ. With V trimmed by 3 bases and J by 0 bases, 23 bases remained unmatched. CDR3 residues: CASSWGTGGTRKIELSSTDTQYF. CDR3 nucleotide sequence: TGCGCCAGCAGCTGGGGGACAGGGGGCACCAGGAAAATAGAACTGTCTAGCACAGATACGCAGTATTTT. Using reference TRBV5-1 and TRBJ2-3 for the parts outside the CDR3, the full variable domain is KAGVTQTPRYLIKTRGQQVTLSCSPISGHRSVSWYQQTPGQGLQFLFEYFSETQRNKGNFPGRFSGRQFSNSRSEMNVSTLELGDSALYLCASSWGTGGTRKIELSSTDTQYFGPGTRLTVL.

This clonotype was counted a few times. The chain couples TRBV20-1 to TRBJ1-5; possibly TRBD1 for D (5 bases). V was clipped by 1 base and J by 0 bases, with 13 bases between them. The V gene's germline CDR1 is DFQATT and CDR2 SNEGSKA (reference sequence). The CDR3 runs to 16 residues. The CDR3 region is CSARAQGGYSNQPQHF. The CDR3 DNA reads TGCAGTGCTAGAGCCCAGGGAGGTTATAGCAATCAGCCCCAGCATTTT.

The CDR3 bases are TGTGCCAGCAGCTCTTCCCATGAGCAGTTCTTC. Residues: CASSSSHEQFF. V is TRBV11-2 and J is TRBJ2-1; the D is unclear. Trimming removed 4 bases from V and 8 bases from J, with 6 bases in between. Germline V gene data show CDR1 as SGHAT and CDR2 as FQNNGV. This CDR3 contains 11 residues.

This clonotype was seen repeatedly, ten times or more. The chain employs TRBV4-1 and TRBJ2-1; no definite D call. Per the germline V gene, CDR1 is MGHRA and CDR2 is YSYEKL. V shed 6 bases and J shed 4 bases, with 4 bases lying between them. CDR3 length equals 11 residues. CDR3 nucleotides: TGCGCCAGCAGACAGTACAATGAGCAGTTCTTC. It codes for CASRQYNEQFF.

This clonotype was recorded at least ten times. The CDR3 loop is CAGIAGGLYNEQFF. Written as DNA, the CDR3 is TGTGCCGGGATAGCGGGGGGACTATACAATGAGCAGTTCTTC. The chain recombines TRBV2 with TRBJ2-1; 10 nucleotides align to TRBD2. V gave up 11 bases and J gave up 4 bases; unmatched junction bases: 8. Looked up from germline, CDR1 is SNHLY and CDR2 is FYNNEI. The CDR3 totals 14 residues. Complete variable domain (other parts from reference TRBV2 and TRBJ2-1): EPEVTQTPSHQVTQMGQEVILRCVPISNHLYFYWYRQILGQKVEFLVSFYNNEISEKSEIFDDQFSVERPDGSNFTLKIRSTKLEDSAMYFCAGIAGGLYNEQFFGPGTRLTVL.

This clonotype was picked up many times. The chain employs TRBV6-2 or TRBV6-3 and TRBJ1-1; perhaps TRBD1 as D (6 bases). The germline V and J ends were trimmed by 2 bases and 4 bases, with 23 bases remaining between them. There are 18 residues in the CDR3. CDR1 and CDR2 from the germline V gene are MNHEY and SVGEGT. CDR3: CASSYEVGAPLLSTEAFF. CDR3 nucleotides: TGTGCCAGCAGTTACGAGGTGGGGGCGCCCCTACTCAGCACTGAAGCTTTCTTT.

In its sample, this clonotype was seen a few times. The chain carries TRBV28 and TRBJ2-1; D not resolved. Trimming pared 6 bases from V and 5 bases from J, leaving 14 bases between. CDR1 is MDHEN and CDR2 is SYDVKM in the germline V gene. The CDR3 totals 14 residues. The CDR3 sequence is CASSYQFVNNEQFF. As DNA, the CDR3 is TGTGCCAGCAGCTATCAGTTTGTTAACAATGAGCAGTTCTTC.

Comments on this clonotype: A much more abundant neighbour one base away suggests this may be a read error. V gene TRBV6-2 or TRBV6-3 combines with J gene TRBJ1-1, with D possibly TRBD1 on 5 matching bases. Trimming cost V 6 bases and J 4 bases, with 18 bases left between them. Germline values: CDR1 MNHEY, CDR2 SVGEGT. The CDR3 runs to 15 residues. DNA for the CDR3: TGTGCCAGCAGGGACCCGGGACGGCGGGTCACTGAAGCTTTCTTT. Translating gives CASRDPGRRVTEAFF.

The chain has TRBV29-1 and TRBJ2-1; D is uncertain. The germline V and J ends were trimmed by 3 bases and 4 bases, with 10 bases remaining between them. Germline loops: CDR1 SQVTM, CDR2 ANQGSEA. The CDR3 is 13 amino acids. The CDR3 region is CSVEMVNYNEQFF. The DNA for the CDR3 is TGCAGCGTTGAGATGGTTAATTACAATGAGCAGTTCTTC.

This chain joins TRBV11-2 and TRBJ2-7; no firm D call. The V end lost 0 bases, the J end lost 7 bases, and 10 bases lay between the germline ends. Germline lookup yields CDR1 SGHAT and CDR2 FQNNGV. This CDR3 has 13 amino acids. CDR3 in DNA: TGTGCCAGCAGCTTAGATAGGCCCGGAGAGCAGTACTTC. Protein product: CASSLDRPGEQYF.